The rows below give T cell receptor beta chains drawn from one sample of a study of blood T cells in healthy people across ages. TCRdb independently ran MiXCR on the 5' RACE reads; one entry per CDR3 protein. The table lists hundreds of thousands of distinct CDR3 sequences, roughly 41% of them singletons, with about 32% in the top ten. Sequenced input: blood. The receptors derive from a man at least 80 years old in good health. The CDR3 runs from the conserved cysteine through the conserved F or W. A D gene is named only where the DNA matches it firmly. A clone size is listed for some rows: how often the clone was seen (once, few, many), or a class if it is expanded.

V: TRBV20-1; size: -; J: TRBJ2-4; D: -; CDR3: CSARTNRDGGKNIQYF; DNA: TGCAGTGCTAGAACCAACAGGGACGGAGGCAAAAACATTCAGTACTTC
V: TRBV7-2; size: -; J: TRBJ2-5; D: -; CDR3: CASSSKPGTLLQYF; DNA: TGTGCCAGCAGCTCCAAACCCGGGACTCTACTCCAGTACTTC
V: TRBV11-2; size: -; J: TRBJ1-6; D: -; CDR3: CASSDGTSLGSPLHF; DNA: TGTGCCAGCAGCGACGGGACGTCTTTGGGGTCACCCCTCCACTTT
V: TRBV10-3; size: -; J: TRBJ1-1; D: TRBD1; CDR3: CAISESTGVQPEAFF; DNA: TGTGCCATCAGTGAGTCGACAGGGGTTCAACCTGAAGCTTTCTTT
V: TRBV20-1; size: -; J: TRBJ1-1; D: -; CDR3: CSARDEGYTEAFF; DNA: TGCAGTGCTAGAGATGAGGGCTACACTGAAGCTTTCTTT
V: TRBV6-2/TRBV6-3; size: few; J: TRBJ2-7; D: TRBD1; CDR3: CASSYGQGLGSYEQYF; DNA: TGTGCCAGCAGCTACGGACAGGGCCTGGGGTCCTACGAGCAGTACTTC
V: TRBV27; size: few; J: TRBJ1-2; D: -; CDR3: CASSPTTGGYTF; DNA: TGTGCCAGCAGCCCGACAACGGGCGGCTACACCTTC
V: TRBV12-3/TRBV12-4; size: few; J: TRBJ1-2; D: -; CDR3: CASSLKVPNGYTF; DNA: TGTGCCAGCAGTTTAAAGGTTCCAAATGGCTACACCTTC
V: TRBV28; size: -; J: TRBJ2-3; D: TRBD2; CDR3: CASIAASGRPDTRYF; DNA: TGTGCCAGCATCGCAGCTAGCGGGAGACCAGATACGCGGTATTTT
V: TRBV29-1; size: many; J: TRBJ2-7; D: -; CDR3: CSVGNDRSLYEQYF; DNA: TGCAGCGTTGGGAACGACAGGAGCCTCTACGAGCAGTACTTC
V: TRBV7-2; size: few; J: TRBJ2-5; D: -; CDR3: CASSSPPSLPQYF; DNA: TGTGCCAGCAGCTCCCCCCCCTCCCTCCCTCAGTACTTC
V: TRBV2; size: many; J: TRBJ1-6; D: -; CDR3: CASSGESVAYNSPLHF; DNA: TGTGCCAGCAGTGGGGAGTCGGTGGCATATAATTCACCCCTCCACTTT
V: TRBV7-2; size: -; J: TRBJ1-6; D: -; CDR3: CASSSRNSPLHF; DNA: TGTGCCAGCAGCTCCCGAAATTCACCCCTCCACTTT
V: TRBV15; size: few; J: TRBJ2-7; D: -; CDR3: CATSKAGSIYEQYF; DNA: TGTGCCACCAGCAAAGCTGGATCAATCTACGAGCAGTACTTC
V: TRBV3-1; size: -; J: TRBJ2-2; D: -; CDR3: CASSSTRIRNTGELFF; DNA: TGTGCCAGCAGCTCCACTAGGATCCGGAACACCGGGGAGCTGTTTTTT
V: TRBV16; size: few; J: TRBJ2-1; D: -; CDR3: CASSPRGGVTQFF; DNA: TGTGCCAGCAGCCCCCGAGGGGGGGTTACTCAGTTCTTC
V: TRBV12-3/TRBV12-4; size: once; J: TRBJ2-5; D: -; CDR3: CASSSTLTGALETQYF; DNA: TGTGCCAGCAGTTCCACCCTCACGGGAGCATTGGAGACCCAGTACTTC
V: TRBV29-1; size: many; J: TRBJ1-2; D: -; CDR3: CSVEVLQQGDGYTF; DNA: TGCAGCGTTGAAGTCTTACAACAGGGTGATGGCTACACCTTC
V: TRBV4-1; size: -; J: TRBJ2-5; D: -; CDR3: CASSQPVKETQYF; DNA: TGCGCCAGCAGCCAACCTGTAAAAGAGACCCAGTACTTC
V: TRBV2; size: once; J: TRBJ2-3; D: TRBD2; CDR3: CASSPAGGADTQYF; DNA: TGTGCCAGCAGCCCTGCGGGGGGGGCAGATACGCAGTATTTT
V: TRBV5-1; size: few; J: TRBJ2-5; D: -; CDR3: CASSLETGRGQETQYF; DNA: TGCGCCAGCAGCTTGGAGACGGGCCGAGGCCAAGAGACCCAGTACTTC
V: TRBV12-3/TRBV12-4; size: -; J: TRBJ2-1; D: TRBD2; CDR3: CASSKTSGGAHEQFF; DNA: TGTGCCAGCAGTAAGACTAGCGGGGGGGCCCATGAGCAGTTCTTC
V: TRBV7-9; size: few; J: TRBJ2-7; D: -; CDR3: CASSFPGGAADEQYF; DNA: TGTGCCAGCAGCTTTCCCGGCGGGGCGGCGGACGAGCAGTACTTC
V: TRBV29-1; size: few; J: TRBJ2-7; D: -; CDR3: CSVTPGQNYEQYF; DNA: TGCAGCGTTACTCCGGGCCAGAATTACGAGCAGTACTTC
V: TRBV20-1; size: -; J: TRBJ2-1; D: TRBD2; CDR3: CSASAPRGGLDEQFF; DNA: TGCAGTGCTAGTGCCCCGCGGGGGGGCCTCGATGAGCAGTTCTTC
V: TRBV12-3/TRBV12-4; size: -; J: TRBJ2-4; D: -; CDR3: CASSFRSELAKNIQYF; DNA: TGTGCCAGCAGTTTTCGCTCAGAACTAGCCAAAAACATTCAGTACTTC
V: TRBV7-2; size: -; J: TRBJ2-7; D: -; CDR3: CASSPRGGGGTYEQYF; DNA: TGTGCCAGCAGCCCCCGGGGAGGCGGGGGCACCTACGAGCAGTACTTC
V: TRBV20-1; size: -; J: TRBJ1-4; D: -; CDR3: CSPYERREKLFF; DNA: TGCAGTCCCTATGAGAGACGGGAAAAACTGTTTTTT
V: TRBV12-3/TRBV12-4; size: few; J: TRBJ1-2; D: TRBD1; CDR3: CASRGTGRSDYGYTF; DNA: TGTGCCAGCAGGGGGACAGGGAGGTCTGACTATGGCTACACCTTC
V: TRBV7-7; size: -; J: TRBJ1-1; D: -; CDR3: CASSLGFNTEAFF; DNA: TGTGCCAGCAGCCTAGGGTTTAACACTGAAGCTTTCTTT
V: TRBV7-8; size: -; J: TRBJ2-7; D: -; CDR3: CASSLGRGPGEQYF; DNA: TGTGCCAGCAGCTTAGGGAGGGGGCCAGGAGAGCAGTACTTC
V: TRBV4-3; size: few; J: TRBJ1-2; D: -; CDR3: CASSQDPRNWYYGYTF; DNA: TGCGCCAGCAGCCAAGATCCTCGGAACTGGTACTATGGCTACACCTTC
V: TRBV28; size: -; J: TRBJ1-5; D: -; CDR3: CASTPTSNQPQHF; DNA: TGTGCCAGCACCCCAACTAGCAATCAGCCCCAGCATTTT
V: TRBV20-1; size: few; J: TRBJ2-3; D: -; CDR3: CSARDQARIDTQYF; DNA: TGCAGTGCTAGAGACCAGGCCAGAATAGATACGCAGTATTTT
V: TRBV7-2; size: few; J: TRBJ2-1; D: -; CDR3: CASSLRSTSYNEQFF; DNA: TGTGCCAGCAGCTTACGCAGTACCTCCTACAATGAGCAGTTCTTC
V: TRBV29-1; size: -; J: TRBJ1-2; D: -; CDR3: CSVAGGLDYGYTF; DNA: TGCAGCGTCGCTGGGGGCCTCGACTATGGCTACACCTTC
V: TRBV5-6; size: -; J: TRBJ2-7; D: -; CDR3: CASSEFDEQYF; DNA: TGTGCCAGTTCTGAGTTCGACGAGCAGTACTTC
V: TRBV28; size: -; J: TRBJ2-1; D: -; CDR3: CASSPPRTVNEQFF; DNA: TGTGCCAGCAGTCCCCCAAGGACAGTGAATGAGCAGTTCTTC
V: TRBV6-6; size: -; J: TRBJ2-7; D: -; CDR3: CASSYSPGYNEQYF; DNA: TGTGCCAGCAGTTACTCGCCGGGCTACAATGAGCAGTACTTC
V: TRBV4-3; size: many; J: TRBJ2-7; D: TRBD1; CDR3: CASSQERGRGDRSYEQYF; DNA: TGCGCCAGCAGCCAAGAAAGGGGAAGGGGGGACAGGTCCTACGAGCAGTACTTC
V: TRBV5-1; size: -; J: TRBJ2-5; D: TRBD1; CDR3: CASSFGDRDQETQYF; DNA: TGCGCCAGCAGCTTCGGGGACAGGGACCAAGAGACCCAGTACTTC
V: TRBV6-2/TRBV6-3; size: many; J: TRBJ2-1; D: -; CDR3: CACSRGNEQFF; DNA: TGTGCCTGCTCTCGGGGGAATGAGCAGTTCTTC
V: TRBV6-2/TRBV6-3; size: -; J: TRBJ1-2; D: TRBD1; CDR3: CASSANALQGSRLSGYTF; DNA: TGTGCCAGCAGTGCAAACGCCCTACAGGGGTCCCGTCTCTCTGGCTACACCTTC
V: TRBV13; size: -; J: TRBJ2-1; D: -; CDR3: CASSLGGTVYNEQFF; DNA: TGTGCCAGCAGCTTAGGTGGGACTGTCTACAATGAGCAGTTCTTC
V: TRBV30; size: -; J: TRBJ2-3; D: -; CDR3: CAWSVTTTDTQYF; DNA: TGTGCCTGGAGTGTAACGACCACAGATACGCAGTATTTT